This T cell receptor beta chain emerged from a study of cytomegalovirus exposure and HLA in healthy donors. 13 Jbeta primers and 60 Vbeta primers were used for the PCR. The repertoire was sequenced with immunoSEQ multiplex PCR; TCRdb's copy has only in-frame clones and lacks some. This table has around 120,000 clones, 70% to 85% appearing once. The V end lost 7 bases, the J end lost 1 base, and 14 bases lay between the germline ends. The CDR3 covers 14 residues. Germline V gene sequence: CDR1 SGHRS, CDR2 YFSETQ. Remarks on this clone: The antigen is undetermined.

Study results and caveats: Researchers reported in a later analysis that a missense DCLRE1C variant was tied to TCR beta V- and J-gene trimming.

The chain is built from TRBV5-1 and TRBJ1-1; D is possibly TRBD1 (6 bases). Sequenced input: PBMCs. The source is a human donor in good health. This CDR3 is CASGRQDPNTEAFF. The CDR3 nucleotides are TGCGCCAGCGGCCGACAGGACCCGAACACTGAAGCTTTCTTT.